This entry lists 24 T cell receptor beta chains sequenced from one sample in a study of CD8 T cells in Susac syndrome. With random hexamers, reverse transcription was performed on roughly 0.5 to 1 ug of RNA. TCRdb independently ran MiXCR on the immunoSEQ multiplex PCR reads; one entry per CDR3 protein. The sample has about 150,000 distinct CDR3 sequences, roughly 95% seen once. Sequenced material: CD8+ T cells from PBMCs. All receptors come from a human donor with multiple sclerosis.

J is TRBJ1-5 and V is TRBV20-1, with TRBD1 as a possible D gene (6 bases). V dropped 0 bases and J dropped 0 bases, with 21 bases sitting between them. The V gene's germline CDR1 is DFQATT and CDR2 SNEGSKA (reference sequence). This CDR3 is built from 19 residues. The CDR3 sequence: CSARDRAGDYDYSNQPQHF. The CDR3 bases are TGCAGTGCTAGAGATAGGGCAGGGGATTACGATTATAGCAATCAGCCCCAGCATTTT.

This rearrangement joins TRBV24-1 to TRBJ2-2, with 7 bases lining up with TRBD1. The germline CDR1 and CDR2 sequences are KGHDR and SFDVKD. V lost 4 bases to trimming and J lost 0 bases; unmatched junction nucleotides: 4. This CDR3 is built from 16 residues. The CDR3 DNA reads as TGTGCCACCAGTGACCGGGACAGCCCGAACACCGGGGAGCTGTTTTTT. The encoded protein is CATSDRDSPNTGELFF.

The sample holds one count of this clonotype. J is TRBJ2-1 and V is TRBV20-1, with a possible D match to TRBD1 (5 bases). CDR3 length: 15 amino acids. V was shortened by 3 bases and J by 3 bases, with 15 bases between the two germline ends. Looked up from germline, CDR1 is DFQATT and CDR2 is SNEGSKA (reference sequence). In DNA form, the CDR3 reads TGCAGTGCTAGCGATTTGGGCAGGGACTACAATGAGCAGTTCTTC. Its protein is CSASDLGRDYNEQFF.

The chain is built from TRBV27 and TRBJ2-2; no clear D gene. Per germline, CDR1 MNHEY and CDR2 SMNVEV (reference sequence). V lost 6 bases and J lost 6, with 20 bases in between. The CDR3 covers 16 residues. The DNA of the CDR3 is TGTGCCAGCAGCACTACGATGAGCACACGTCCCGGGGAGCTGTTTTTT. Amino acid sequence: CASSTTMSTRPGELFF.

The chain uses TRBV5-1 and TRBJ2-1; 7 bases line up with TRBD1. Unmatched junction bases numbered 2, after V lost 0 bases and J lost 8 bases. Per germline, CDR1 SGHRS and CDR2 YFSETQ. The CDR3 length is 13 residues. The chain's CDR3 is CASSLGQGHEQFF. The CDR3 nucleotides read TGCGCCAGCAGCTTGGGACAGGGACATGAGCAGTTCTTC. Combining the CDR3 with reference TRBV5-1 and TRBJ2-1 gives the whole variable domain KAGVTQTPRYLIKTRGQQVTLSCSPISGHRSVSWYQQTPGQGLQFLFEYFSETQRNKGNFPGRFSGRQFSNSRSEMNVSTLELGDSALYLCASSLGQGHEQFFGPGTRLTVL.

The rearrangement joins TRBV20-1 to TRBJ2-1, with D perhaps TRBD1 (6 bases). The CDR3 has 12 amino acids. Germline V gene sequence: CDR1 DFQATT, CDR2 SNEGSKA (reference sequence). Trimming took off 7 bases at V and 8 bases at J, with 15 bases between the two ends. Here the CDR3 reads CSVAPQGYEQFF. The CDR3 nucleotides read TGCAGTGTTGCCCCACAGGGTTATGAGCAGTTCTTC.

The chain recombines TRBV14 with TRBJ2-5; weak D call: TRBD2 (5 bases). This CDR3 comprises 15 residues. Germline V gene sequence: CDR1 SGHDN, CDR2 FVKESK. Deletions cut 0 bases from V and 5 bases from J, with 13 bases between. The CDR3 bases are TGTGCCAGCAGCCAAGATCTCGGGGTCGGGGAGACCCAGTACTTC. Translating gives CASSQDLGVGETQYF.

This clonotype appeared a few times. This chain joins TRBV9 and TRBJ2-1; TRBD2 matches 8 bases. This CDR3 contains 15 residues. The germline gives CDR1 SGDLS, CDR2 YYNGEE. J was trimmed by 2 bases and V by 0 bases; bases with no gene match: 1. CDR3 residues: CASSVAGGTYNEQFF. CDR3 sequence (DNA): TGTGCCAGCAGCGTAGCGGGGGGGACCTACAATGAGCAGTTCTTC. The entire variable domain, with the rest obtained from reference TRBV9 and TRBJ2-1, is as follows: DSGVTQTPKHLITATGQRVTLRCSPRSGDLSVYWYQQSLDQGLQFLIQYYNGEERAKGNILERFSAQQFPDLHSELNLSSLELGDSALYFCASSVAGGTYNEQFFGPGTRLTVL.

The chain combines TRBV13 with TRBJ2-5; D perhaps matches TRBD1 (6 bases). CDR1 and CDR2 from the germline V gene are PRHDT and FYEKMQ (reference sequence). V was cut by 6 bases and J by 5 bases, with 13 bases left in between. The CDR3 contains 13 residues. DNA of the CDR3: TGTGCCAGCAGTCCGGAGAGGGGGGAGACCCAGTACTTC. Its translation: CASSPERGETQYF. Full variable domain (missing parts from reference TRBV13 and TRBJ2-5): AAGVIQSPRHLIKEKRETATLKCYPIPRHDTVYWYQQGPGQDPQFLISFYEKMQSDKGSIPDRFSAQQFSDYHSELNMSSLELGDSALYFCASSPERGETQYFGPGTRLLVL.

In nucleotides, the CDR3 is TGTGCCAGCAGTTCCCCGTTGGCAGGCGGCTACACCTTC. This gives the protein CASSSPLAGGYTF. This sequence joins TRBV6-5 and TRBJ1-2; no clear D gene. With 4 bases removed from V and 8 bases from J, the gap between germline ends came to 14 bases. Germline loops: CDR1 MNHEY, CDR2 SVGAGI. This CDR3 comprises 13 residues.

The chain is built from TRBV6-5 and TRBJ2-1, with 7 bases identical to TRBD1. V trimming: 0 bases; J trimming: 3 bases; junction bases outside the gene matches: 2. The CDR3 loop spans 15 amino acids. Germline V gene data show CDR1 as MNHEY and CDR2 as SVGAGI. The CDR3 bases are TGTGCCAGCAGTTACTCGCAGGGGGTCTACAATGAGCAGTTCTTC. Protein: CASSYSQGVYNEQFF.

This chain connects TRBV9 to TRBJ2-3; either TRBD1 or TRBD2 may supply D (7 bases each). The ends were cut back, 5 bases at V and 1 base at J, with 17 bases in the middle. CDR1 and CDR2 (germline): SGDLS, YYNGEE. This CDR3 contains 16 residues. The CDR3 loop reads CASSSPPGGGTDTQYF. The CDR3 nucleotides read TGTGCCAGCAGTTCCCCCCCAGGGGGGGGCACAGATACGCAGTATTTT.

The V call is TRBV27, the J call TRBJ1-5; no reliable D call. Trimming removed 3 bases from V and 0 bases from J, with 9 bases in between. The germline V gene has CDR1 MNHEY and CDR2 SMNVEV (reference sequence). There are 15 residues in the CDR3. CDR3 in amino acids: CASSLGWDSNQPQHF. For the CDR3, the DNA is TGTGCCAGCAGTTTGGGCTGGGATAGCAATCAGCCCCAGCATTTT.

The CDR3 bases are TGTGCCAGCAGCGACGACAGAGAAAGAAAAGAGACCCAGTACTTC. This gives the protein CASSDDRERKETQYF. The chain uses TRBV12-3 or TRBV12-4 and TRBJ2-5, with D maybe TRBD1 (5 bases). CDR3 length: 15 residues. Trimming took off 6 bases at V and 3 bases at J, with 17 bases between the two ends.

The chain recombines TRBV2 with TRBJ2-7, with D perhaps matching TRBD1 (5 bases). Germline CDR1 reads SNHLY; CDR2 reads FYNNEI. Trimming shortened V by 6 bases and J by 1 base, and 10 bases separated the two germline ends. The CDR3 consists of 13 residues. The CDR3 DNA is TGTGCCAGCAGAAACAGGAGATCCTACGAGCAGTACGTC. Its translation: CASRNRRSYEQYV.

The chain carries TRBV12-3 or TRBV12-4 and TRBJ2-5; 12 bases are shared with TRBD2. Losses at the gene ends were 5 bases for V and 5 bases for J; bases not matched to a gene: 9. The CDR3 spans 16 residues. Written as DNA, the CDR3 is TGTGCCAGCAGTCTAGGACTAGCGGGGATTTCGGAGACCCAGTACTTC. Its protein is CASSLGLAGISETQYF.

The rearrangement uses TRBV20-1 and TRBJ2-1; D ambiguous. The CDR3 is made up of 13 amino acids. The germline gives CDR1 DFQATT, CDR2 SNEGSKA (reference sequence). CDR3 coding DNA: TGCAGCGGCAATCGAAGGGACTACAATGAGCAGTTCTTC. It is translated as CSGNRRDYNEQFF.

The gene calls are TRBV21-1 and TRBJ2-7; TRBD1, the table's D call, was not compared with the DNA. TRBV21-1 is annotated as a pseudogene. This CDR3 is built from 16 residues. The DNA of the CDR3 is TGTGCCAGCAGCAAAGAGGGACAGGGGCGCTCCTACGAGCAGTACGTC. Its translation: CASSKEGQGRSYEQYV.

The chain combines TRBV15 with TRBJ1-4; D perhaps matches TRBD1 (5 bases). There are 16 residues in the CDR3. The germline gives CDR1 LNHNV, CDR2 YYDKDF (reference sequence). The V and J ends lost 7 bases and 3 bases respectively, with 18 bases between them. CDR3 coding DNA: TGTGCCACCATCGCAACGAATCCGGGACCTAATGAAAAACTGTTTTTT. Translation: CATIATNPGPNEKLFF.

CDR3 coding DNA: TGTGCCAGCAGCCAGGGGGACAGGGGACAAGATACGCAGTATTTT. This gives the protein CASSQGDRGQDTQYF. This rearrangement joins TRBV4-2 to TRBJ2-3; 10 bases agree with TRBD1. V trimming: 3 bases; J trimming: 5 bases; junction bases outside the gene matches: 5. Germline values: CDR1 LGHNA, CDR2 YNFKEQ. This CDR3 spans 15 amino acids.

The rearrangement joins TRBV11-2 to TRBJ2-7; TRBD2 is a possible D gene (5 bases). Germline V gene lookup returns CDR1 SGHAT and CDR2 FQNNGV. Trimming removed 0 bases at V and 9 bases at J, with 15 bases between. CDR3 length equals 14 residues. The CDR3 here is CASSLELGQNPQYV. CDR3 coding DNA: TGTGCCAGCAGCTTAGAACTAGGGCAGAATCCGCAGTACGTC.

The V and J genes are TRBV27 and TRBJ2-1; D is unclear. V lost 0 bases and J lost 9, with 9 bases in between. The CDR3 sequence is 13 residues long. The germline V gene encodes CDR1 MNHEY and CDR2 SMNVEV (reference sequence). CDR3 DNA sequence: TGTGCCAGCAGTTTATCGAGCTCTGCTGAGCAGTTCTTC. This sequence encodes CASSLSSSAEQFF.

V usage is TRBV9 and J usage is TRBJ1-5; 8 bases map to TRBD1. The CDR3 has 14 amino acids. The germline CDR1 and CDR2 sequences are SGDLS and YYNGEE. With 3 bases clipped from V and 8 bases from J, the junction kept 7 bases outside the gene matches. Here the CDR3 DNA reads TGTGCCAGCAGCGCGGGGACAGGTGGCGAGCCCCAGCATTTT. Translation gives CASSAGTGGEPQHF.

The genes are TRBV29-1 and TRBJ1-2; the D gene is possibly TRBD1 (5 bases). The CDR3 consists of 12 residues. Germline CDR1 and CDR2: SQVTM and ANQGSEA. The V and J ends lost 6 bases and 7 bases respectively, with 15 bases between them. The CDR3 coding sequence is TGCAGCGTCCTGACGGGGGTTGGTGGCTACACCTTC. Its protein is CSVLTGVGGYTF.